The clone carrying this T cell receptor beta chain came up a few times. Deletions cut 5 bases from V and 10 bases from J, with 18 bases between. The length of the CDR3 is 15 residues. This sample is part of a study of patients and donors after allogeneic stem cell transplantation. Using its own MiXCR run on the RT-PCR reads, TCRdb lists one record per CDR3 protein. This table has a few hundred thousand distinct CDR3 sequences, less than 50% appearing once. Sequenced sample: blood, either unsorted or a sorted T cell fraction (not recorded which). V usage is TRBV12-3 or TRBV12-4 and J usage is TRBJ1-6; tentative D call: TRBD1 (6 bases). The TCR originated in a human donor who was either an allogeneic HSCT recipient or a stem cell or donor lymphocyte infusion donor (not recorded which). It is not recorded whose cells these are; they may come from a transplant donor. CDR3 DNA: TGTGCCAGCAGTGCGGGACAAAGAAGAACCTCACCCCTCCACTTT. Translating gives CASSAGQRRTSPLHF.